One TCR beta chain is described in this entry. Per the authors' pipeline: Amplification with reference gene primers provided the estimates of nucleated cell counts. Produced via immunoSEQ multiplex PCR; TCRdb's table is partial and in-frame only. From that table come the V and J calls and clone size; the DNA was used to work out D and trimming. The sample yields about 60,000 clones, over 75% seen once. The data derive from a study of blood T cell repertoires in COVID-19. About the research overall: The samples span acute and convalescent COVID-19 from the United States, Italy and Spain. The analysed material was cDNA or gDNA that came from T cells, B-cell-depleted T cells, or PBMCs.

Germline CDR1 is SGHTS and CDR2 is YDEGEE. Deletions cut 3 bases from V and 5 bases from J, with 17 bases between. The CDR3 consists of 15 residues. The receptor was derived from a woman in her fifties or sixties with active COVID-19. V gene TRBV5-8 combines with J gene TRBJ1-2; a possible D gene is TRBD1 (5 bases). The sample was peripheral blood. CDR3 sequence reads: CASSWPGGPRYGYTF. The CDR3 nucleotides are TGTGCCAGCAGCTGGCCCGGGGGTCCTAGGTATGGCTACACCTTC.